This T cell receptor beta chain was profiled in a study of shared clonotypes between healthy human individuals. Concerning this clone: The antigen is not known.

General observations from the study: The study found lower generation probabilities in non-shared clonotypes than in those shared by all four donors.

V shed 4 bases and J 6 bases; nucleotides not matched to a gene: 12. CDR3 length: 16 residues. Looked up from germline, CDR1 is GTSNPN and CDR2 is SVGIG (reference sequence). The assay was run at deep level. In the original processing: Junction-only immunoSEQ sequences carried no quality scores, so filtering differed. The data were produced by immunoSEQ multiplex PCR, yet TCRdb's version contains in-frame clones alone and is incomplete. The DNA gave D and trimming, while V, J and clone size come from that table. The sample lists 950,000 to 1,100,000 clones, more than 75% seen once, with 0.6% to 0.75% in the top ten. Donors had no recently reported acute infections or vaccinations and were HIV-negative.

This TCR derives from a man younger than 30 in good health. Some clones in this sample may be carry-over from other donors' samples. The sample was memory CD4+ T cells from PBMCs. The subset denotes: CD45RA-negative fraction. The chain couples TRBV30 to TRBJ2-1, with 10 positions matching TRBD2. This CDR3 is CAWTNSPGLALNEQFF. CDR3 sequence (DNA): TGTGCCTGGACTAACTCACCGGGACTAGCGCTCAATGAGCAGTTCTTC. Supplemented by reference TRBV30 and TRBJ2-1, the full variable domain reads SQTIHQWPATLVQPVGSPLSLECTVEGTSNPNLYWYRQAAGRGLQLLFYSVGIGQISSEVPQNLSASRPQDRQFILSSKKLLLSDSGFYLCAWTNSPGLALNEQFFGPGTRLTVL.